The 4 T cell receptor beta chains below were found in one sample sequenced in a study of T-cell memory formation after mild COVID-19. One entry per CDR3 protein, called by TCRdb with MiXCR from the 5' RACE reads. Here the sample spans more than 300,000 distinct CDR3 sequences, over 11% being singletons. Sequencing was carried out using PBMCs or a T cell subset sorted from them (not recorded which). Every receptor here comes from a man younger than 35 who had mild COVID-19 (a few samples of this study predate the infection). Cell type and time point are not known.

The V and J genes are TRBV7-2 and TRBJ1-1; the D is unclear. V lost 5 bases and J lost 0, with 7 bases in between. CDR3 length equals 13 residues. The germline V gene encodes CDR1 SGHTA and CDR2 FQGNSA. Here the CDR3 DNA reads TGTGCCAGCAGCACAGATTTGAACACTGAAGCTTTCTTT. Translated: CASSTDLNTEAFF.

A few counts support this clonotype. The rearrangement uses TRBV7-2 and TRBJ1-3; no clear D gene. The CDR3 covers 13 residues. Per the germline V gene, CDR1 is SGHTA and CDR2 is FQGNSA. Between the trimmed V and J ends, which lost 0 bases and 5 bases, there was a span of 5 bases. The CDR3 here is CASSLAFRNTIYF. DNA for the CDR3: TGTGCCAGCAGCTTAGCCTTCAGAAACACCATATATTTT. Full variable domain (missing parts from reference TRBV7-2 and TRBJ1-3): GAGVSQSPSNKVTEKGKDVELRCDPISGHTALYWYRQSLGQGLEFLIYFQGNSAPDKSGLPSDRFSAERTGGSVSTLTIQRTQQEDSAVYLCASSLAFRNTIYFGEGSWLTVV.

This chain links TRBV12-3 or TRBV12-4 with TRBJ1-6; D unresolved. The CDR3 length is 16 residues. Trimming took 1 base from V and 9 from J, leaving 16 bases between them. CDR3 DNA sequence: TGTGCCAGCAGTTTAGGGCTGACCGGGAGGATTTCACCCCTCCACTTT. Protein sequence: CASSLGLTGRISPLHF.

The rearrangement joins TRBV7-9 to TRBJ2-7; tentatively, D is TRBD1 or TRBD2 (5 bases each). CDR1 is SEHNR, CDR2 FQNEAQ, per germline (reference sequence). Trimming pared 5 bases from V and 6 bases from J, leaving 20 bases between. The CDR3 is made up of 15 amino acids. The CDR3 DNA reads TGTGCCAGCAGCAAAGGGACCCAGCGTGATGTCGAGCAGTACTTC. This codes for CASSKGTQRDVEQYF.